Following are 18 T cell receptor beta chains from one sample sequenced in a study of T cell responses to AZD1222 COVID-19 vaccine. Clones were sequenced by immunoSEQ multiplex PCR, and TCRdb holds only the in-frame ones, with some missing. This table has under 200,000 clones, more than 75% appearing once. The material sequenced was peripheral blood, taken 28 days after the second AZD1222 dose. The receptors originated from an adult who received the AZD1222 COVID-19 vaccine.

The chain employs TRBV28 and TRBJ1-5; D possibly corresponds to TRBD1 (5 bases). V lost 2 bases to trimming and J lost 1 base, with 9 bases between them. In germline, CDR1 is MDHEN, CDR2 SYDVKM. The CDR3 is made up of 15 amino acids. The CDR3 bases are TGTGCCAGCAGTTTAGGACAAATCAGCAATCAGCCCCAGCATTTT. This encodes CASSLGQISNQPQHF.

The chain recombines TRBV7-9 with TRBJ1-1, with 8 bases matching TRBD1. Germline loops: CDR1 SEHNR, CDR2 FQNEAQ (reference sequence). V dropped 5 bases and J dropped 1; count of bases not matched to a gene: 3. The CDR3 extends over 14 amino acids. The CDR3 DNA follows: TGTGCCAGCAGCACAGGGGGGAAGAACACTGAAGCTTTCTTT. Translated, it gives CASSTGGKNTEAFF.

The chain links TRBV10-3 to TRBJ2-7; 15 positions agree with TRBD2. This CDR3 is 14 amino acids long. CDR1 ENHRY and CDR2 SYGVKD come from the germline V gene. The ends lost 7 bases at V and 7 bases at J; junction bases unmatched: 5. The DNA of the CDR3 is TGTGCCATCATGGGACTAGCGGGAGGAAAGGAGCAGTACTTC. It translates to CAIMGLAGGKEQYF.

The CDR3 protein is CASSSGLAGVYEQYF. The CDR3 DNA follows: TGTGCCAGCAGTTCCGGACTAGCGGGAGTCTACGAGCAGTACTTC. The rearrangement joins TRBV6-2 or TRBV6-3 to TRBJ2-7; TRBD2 matches at 13 bases. V shed 4 bases and J 3 bases; nucleotides not matched to a gene: 3. CDR1 is MNHEY, CDR2 SVGEGT, per germline. This CDR3 has 15 residues.

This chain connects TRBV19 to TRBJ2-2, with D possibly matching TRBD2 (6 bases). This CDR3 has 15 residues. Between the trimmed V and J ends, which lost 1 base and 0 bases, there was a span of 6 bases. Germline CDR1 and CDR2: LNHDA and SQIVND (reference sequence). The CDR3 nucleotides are TGTGCCAGTAGTATAGGGGGGGCGAACACCGGGGAGCTGTTTTTT. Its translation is CASSIGGANTGELFF.

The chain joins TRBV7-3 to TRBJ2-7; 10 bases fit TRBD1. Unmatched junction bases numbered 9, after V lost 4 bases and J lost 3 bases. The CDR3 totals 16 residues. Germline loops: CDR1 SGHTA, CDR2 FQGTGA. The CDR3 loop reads CASSSGGGQGFYEQYF. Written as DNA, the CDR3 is TGTGCCAGCAGCTCAGGTGGGGGACAGGGGTTCTACGAGCAGTACTTC.

CDR3 region: CASSPTRYNEQFF. The CDR3 DNA reads TGTGCCAGCAGCCCGACACGCTACAATGAGCAGTTCTTC. The chain couples TRBV7-2 to TRBJ2-1; D gene unclear. The CDR3 is 13 residues long. Trimming took 5 bases from V and 3 from J, leaving 8 bases between them. CDR1 and CDR2 from the germline V gene are SGHTA and FQGNSA. The variable domain in full, with the rest retrieved from reference TRBV7-2 and TRBJ2-1, is GAGVSQSPSNKVTEKGKDVELRCDPISGHTALYWYRQSLGQGLEFLIYFQGNSAPDKSGLPSDRFSAERTGGSVSTLTIQRTQQEDSAVYLCASSPTRYNEQFFGPGTRLTVL.

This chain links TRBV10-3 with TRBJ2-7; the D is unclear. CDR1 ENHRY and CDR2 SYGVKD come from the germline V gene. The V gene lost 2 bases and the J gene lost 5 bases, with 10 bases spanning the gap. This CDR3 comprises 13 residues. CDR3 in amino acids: CAISELEPNEQYF. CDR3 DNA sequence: TGTGCCATCAGTGAGCTAGAACCAAACGAGCAGTACTTC.

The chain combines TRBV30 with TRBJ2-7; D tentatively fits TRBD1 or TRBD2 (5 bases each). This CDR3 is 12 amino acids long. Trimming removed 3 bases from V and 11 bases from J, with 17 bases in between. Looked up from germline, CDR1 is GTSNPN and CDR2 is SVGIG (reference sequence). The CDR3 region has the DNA TGTGCCTGGAGCGCCGGGACCCCGATGAAGTACTTC. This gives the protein CAWSAGTPMKYF.

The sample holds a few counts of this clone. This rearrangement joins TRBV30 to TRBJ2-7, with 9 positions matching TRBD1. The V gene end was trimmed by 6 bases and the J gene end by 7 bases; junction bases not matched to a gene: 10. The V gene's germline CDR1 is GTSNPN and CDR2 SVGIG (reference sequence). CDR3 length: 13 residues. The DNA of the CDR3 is TGTGCCTGCACCGGACAGGGGCAGTGGGAGCAGTACTTC. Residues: CACTGQGQWEQYF. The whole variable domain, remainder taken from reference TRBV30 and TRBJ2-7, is SQTIHQWPATLVQPVGSPLSLECTVEGTSNPNLYWYRQAAGRGLQLLFYSVGIGQISSEVPQNLSASRPQDRQFILSSKKLLLSDSGFYLCACTGQGQWEQYFGPGTRLTVT.

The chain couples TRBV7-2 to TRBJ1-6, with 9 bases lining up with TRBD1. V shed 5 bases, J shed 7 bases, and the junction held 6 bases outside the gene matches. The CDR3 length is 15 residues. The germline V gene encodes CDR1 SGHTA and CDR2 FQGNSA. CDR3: CASSPGQGRNSPLHF. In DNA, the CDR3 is TGTGCCAGCAGCCCGGGACAGGGTCGCAATTCACCCCTCCACTTT.

The CDR3 spells CASSPLQGTNEQYF. For the CDR3, the DNA is TGTGCCAGCAGCCCCTTACAGGGGACTAACGAGCAGTACTTC. J is TRBJ2-7 and V is TRBV9, with D tentatively TRBD1 or TRBD2 (7 bases each). The CDR3 extends over 14 amino acids. Germline CDR1 reads SGDLS; CDR2 reads YYNGEE. Trimming cost V 4 bases and J 5 bases, with 16 bases left between them. Together with reference TRBV9 and TRBJ2-7, the CDR3 gives the full variable domain: DSGVTQTPKHLITATGQRVTLRCSPRSGDLSVYWYQQSLDQGLQFLIQYYNGEERAKGNILERFSAQQFPDLHSELNLSSLELGDSALYFCASSPLQGTNEQYFGPGTRLTVT.

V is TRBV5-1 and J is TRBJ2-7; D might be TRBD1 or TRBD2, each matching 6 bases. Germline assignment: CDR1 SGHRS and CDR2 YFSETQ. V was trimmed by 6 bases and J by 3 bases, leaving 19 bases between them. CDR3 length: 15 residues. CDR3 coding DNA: TGCGCCAGCAACGGAGGGGCAGGGGCTTACTACGAGCAGTACTTC. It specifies CASNGGAGAYYEQYF.

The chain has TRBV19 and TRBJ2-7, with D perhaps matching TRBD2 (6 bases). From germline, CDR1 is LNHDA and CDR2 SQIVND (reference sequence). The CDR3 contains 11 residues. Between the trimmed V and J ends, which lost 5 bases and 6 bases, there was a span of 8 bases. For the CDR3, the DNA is TGTGCCAGTAGTGGGAGGTTCGAGCAGTACTTC. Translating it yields CASSGRFEQYF.

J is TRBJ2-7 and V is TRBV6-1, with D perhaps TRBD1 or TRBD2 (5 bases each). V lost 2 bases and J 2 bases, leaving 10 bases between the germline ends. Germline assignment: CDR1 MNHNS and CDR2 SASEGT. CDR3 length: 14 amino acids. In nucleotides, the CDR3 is TGTGCCAGCAGTGAATCGGGGCGACCCTACGAGCAGTACTTC. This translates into CASSESGRPYEQYF.

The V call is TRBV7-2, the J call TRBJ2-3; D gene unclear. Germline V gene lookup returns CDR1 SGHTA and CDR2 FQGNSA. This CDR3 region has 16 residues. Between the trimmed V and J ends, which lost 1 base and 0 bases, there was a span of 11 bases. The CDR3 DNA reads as TGTGCCAGCAGCTTAGACAAGGTGGGGAGCACAGATACGCAGTATTTT. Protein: CASSLDKVGSTDTQYF.

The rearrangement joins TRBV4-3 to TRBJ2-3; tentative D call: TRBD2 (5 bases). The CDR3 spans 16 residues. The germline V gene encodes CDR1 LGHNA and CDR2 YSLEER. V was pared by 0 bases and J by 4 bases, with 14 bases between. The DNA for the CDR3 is TGCGCCAGCAGCCAAGATGGAGGAGCGAGGGCAGATACGCAGTATTTT. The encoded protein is CASSQDGGARADTQYF.

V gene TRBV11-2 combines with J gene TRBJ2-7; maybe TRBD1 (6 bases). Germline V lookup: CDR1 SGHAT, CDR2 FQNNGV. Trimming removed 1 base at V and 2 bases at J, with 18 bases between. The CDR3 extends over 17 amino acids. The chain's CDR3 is CASSLGGTTLQPYEQYF. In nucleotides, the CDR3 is TGTGCCAGCAGCTTAGGTGGGACAACTCTTCAACCCTACGAGCAGTACTTC. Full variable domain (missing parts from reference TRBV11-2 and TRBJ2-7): EAGVAQSPRYKIIEKRQSVAFWCNPISGHATLYWYQQILGQGPKLLIQFQNNGVVDDSQLPKDRFSAERLKGVDSTLKIQPAKLEDSAVYLCASSLGGTTLQPYEQYFGPGTRLTVT.